This T cell receptor beta chain was sequenced for a study of shared clonotypes between healthy human individuals. The table came from immunoSEQ multiplex PCR; TCRdb's copy has only in-frame clones and leaves some out. The data contain 500,000 to 650,000 clones, just over 75% of them singletons. CDR1 and CDR2 (germline): SGHTA, FQGTGA. The CDR3 contains 16 residues. V gave up 0 bases and J gave up 6 bases, with 15 bases separating them. The receptor was derived from a woman between 40 and 55 years old in good health. Some clones in this sample may be carry-over from other donors' samples. The specimen was PBMCs. V and J are TRBV7-3 and TRBJ2-1; tentatively, D is TRBD1 (6 bases). CDR3 protein: CASSLTRDNVGNEQFF. As DNA, the CDR3 is TGTGCCAGCAGCTTAACCCGGGACAACGTGGGCAATGAGCAGTTCTTC.